Sequencing of this T cell receptor (beta chain) was carried out in a study of STAT5B mutations in CD4+ large granular lymphocyte leukemia. The study, taken as a whole, reports: Without HLA matching, higher CD4+ than CD8+ T-LGLL clonality could reflect small sample size. Without putative leukemic clones, patient CD4-sorted repertoires remained more clonal than healthy CD4+ repertoires. No patients shared main leukemic clonotypes, though about 24% appeared at low frequency elsewhere. Top patient clones used TRBV06 genes more often: 8/27 versus 2/35 in controls.

The protocol was immunoSEQ multiplex PCR, while the TCRdb copy is restricted to in-frame clones and leaves out a portion. The sample contains 37,000 or so clones, 70% to 90% of which appear only once. The V gene's germline CDR1 is SGHAT and CDR2 FQNNGV. The CDR3 sequence is 14 residues long. The ends lost 3 bases at V and 7 bases at J; junction bases unmatched: 4. On this clone itself: Its antigen is still unknown.

The chain links TRBV11-2 to TRBJ1-4; 8 bases align to TRBD1. Sequenced input: CD4+ T cells from blood buffy coats. The sequence derives from a human donor in good health. The DNA of the CDR3 is TGTGCCAGCAGCTTGACAGGGGCGGGTGAAAAACTGTTTTTT. It translates to CASSLTGAGEKLFF.